A few counts support the clone carrying this T cell receptor beta chain. This entry belongs to a study of patients and donors after allogeneic stem cell transplantation. V shed 0 bases and J shed 2 bases, with 8 bases lying between them. Germline loops: CDR1 DFQATT, CDR2 SNEGSKA (reference sequence). This CDR3 contains 13 residues. MiXCR was run by TCRdb on the RT-PCR reads, yielding one entry per CDR3 protein. The sample contains 190,000 or so distinct CDR3 sequences, 41% of which appear only once. This sequence was found in a human donor who was either an allogeneic HSCT recipient or a stem cell or donor lymphocyte infusion donor (not recorded which). It is not recorded whose cells these are; they may come from a transplant donor. V gene TRBV20-1 combines with J gene TRBJ2-7, with D possibly being TRBD2 (5 bases). The sequencing input was blood, either unsorted or a sorted T cell fraction (not recorded which). The CDR3 reads CSARDRGPYEQYF. The CDR3 region has the DNA TGCAGTGCTAGAGATCGGGGTCCCTACGAGCAGTACTTC.